The clone carrying this T cell receptor (beta chain) has ten or more counts. Its specificity is not known. Different DNA sequences within this sample yield the same CDR3. Trimming took 2 bases from V and 5 from J, leaving 7 bases between them. There are 12 residues in the CDR3. In germline, CDR1 is SGDLS, CDR2 YYNGEE. Per the study methods: Junction-only sequences without quality scores were provided by ImmunoSEQ, so filtering was different. This table comes from immunoSEQ multiplex PCR, and its TCRdb copy is limited to in-frame clones, with some not included. That table is the source of V, J and clone size, and D and trimming were worked out from the DNA. The sample records 490,000 or so clones, 76% being singletons. This specimen belongs to a study of shared clonotypes between healthy human individuals. Notes on the study in general: It was expected that sequencing depth would affect clonotype sharing among donors.

The unsorted samples had 70 million to 100 million PBMCs used for genomic DNA. The rearrangement uses TRBV9 and TRBJ1-1; D unclear. The sequence was obtained from a woman aged 35 to 49 in good health. Some clones in this sample may be carry-over from other donors' samples. The sample consisted of PBMCs. The CDR3 sequence: CASSVSGTEAFF. Written as DNA, the CDR3 is TGTGCCAGCAGCGTGTCGGGTACTGAAGCTTTCTTT. Complete variable domain (other parts from reference TRBV9 and TRBJ1-1): DSGVTQTPKHLITATGQRVTLRCSPRSGDLSVYWYQQSLDQGLQFLIQYYNGEERAKGNILERFSAQQFPDLHSELNLSSLELGDSALYFCASSVSGTEAFFGQGTRLTVV.